This is a list of T cell receptor beta chains from one sample in a study of shared clonotypes between healthy human individuals. The data were produced by immunoSEQ multiplex PCR, yet TCRdb's version contains in-frame clones alone and is incomplete. The sample records a few hundred thousand clones, roughly 95% being singletons. The sample was naive CD8+ T cells sorted from blood. The receptor source for this set is a woman younger than 45 in good health. The CDR3 runs from the conserved cysteine through the conserved F or W. The order of the fields is D gene, J gene, V gene, clone size, CDR3 DNA, CDR3 protein. The D gene is left open where the match is weak. Where a row states a size, it is once, few, many or the class of an expanded clone; other rows omit it.

D: .; J: TRBJ2-7; V: TRBV28; size: .; DNA: TGTGCCAGCAGTCCCCCCACCGGGGTCGCCTACGAGCAGTACTTC; CDR3: CASSPPTGVAYEQYF
D: TRBD2; J: TRBJ2-1; V: TRBV27; size: once; DNA: TGTGCCAGCAGCCCCGGGACTACACACAATGAGCAGTTCTTC; CDR3: CASSPGTTHNEQFF
D: .; J: TRBJ1-1; V: TRBV28; size: .; DNA: TGTGCCAGCAGTTTAGGGCAGAGGTTCTTCAACACTGAAGCTTTCTTT; CDR3: CASSLGQRFFNTEAFF
D: TRBD1; J: TRBJ1-4; V: TRBV27; size: .; DNA: TGTGCCAGCAGTTACCAGGGGGTGAATGAAAAACTGTTTTTT; CDR3: CASSYQGVNEKLFF
D: TRBD2; J: TRBJ2-3; V: TRBV19; size: .; DNA: TGTGCCAGTAGTATTATTGGGACTAGCAATAGAACAGATACGCAGTATTTT; CDR3: CASSIIGTSNRTDTQYF
D: .; J: TRBJ2-1; V: TRBV2; size: .; DNA: TGTGCCAGCACCCTCTACAATGAGCAGTTCTTC; CDR3: CASTLYNEQFF
D: .; J: TRBJ1-2; V: TRBV7-9; size: .; DNA: TGTGCCAGCAGCTTAGTCTCCGAGAACTATGGCTACACCTTC; CDR3: CASSLVSENYGYTF
D: TRBD2; J: TRBJ2-7; V: TRBV11-2; size: .; DNA: TGTGCCAGCAGCTTAGAAGTGGCGGGAGGGCCCGAGCAGTACTTC; CDR3: CASSLEVAGGPEQYF
D: TRBD2; J: TRBJ2-1; V: TRBV19; size: .; DNA: TGTGCCAGTAGTACTCGGACTAGCGGGAGTGGATATGAGCAGTTCTTC; CDR3: CASSTRTSGSGYEQFF
D: .; J: TRBJ1-3; V: TRBV30; size: .; DNA: TGTGCCTGGAGCGGGTCTGGAAACACCATATATTTT; CDR3: CAWSGSGNTIYF
D: .; J: TRBJ2-7; V: TRBV4-1; size: .; DNA: TGCGCCAGCAGCCAGTTATCGGGGCTTGCCTACGAGCAGTACTTC; CDR3: CASSQLSGLAYEQYF
D: .; J: TRBJ2-7; V: TRBV19; size: .; DNA: TGTGCCAGTAGTATTGGTAGTTACGAGCAGTACTTC; CDR3: CASSIGSYEQYF
D: .; J: TRBJ1-1; V: TRBV7-9; size: .; DNA: TGTGCCAGCAGCGAACAAGGGGGCACTGAAGCTTTCTTT; CDR3: CASSEQGGTEAFF
D: .; J: TRBJ2-5; V: TRBV5-1; size: .; DNA: TGCGCCAGCAGGGACATTACGTTCCAAGAGACCCAGTACTTC; CDR3: CASRDITFQETQYF
D: .; J: TRBJ2-3; V: TRBV7-9; size: .; DNA: TGTGCCAGCAGCTTAGTTATTGACACCCGCCCAGATACGCAGTATTTT; CDR3: CASSLVIDTRPDTQYF
D: .; J: TRBJ1-1; V: TRBV15; size: .; DNA: TGTGCCACCAGCAGAGATTACGGTGGTACCCGGAACACTGAAGCTTTCTTT; CDR3: CATSRDYGGTRNTEAFF
D: TRBD1; J: TRBJ1-2; V: TRBV10-3; size: .; DNA: TGTGCCATCAGTGAGCTCACCTTAGACAGGGAGGGCTACACCTTC; CDR3: CAISELTLDREGYTF
D: TRBD1; J: TRBJ1-1; V: TRBV9; size: .; DNA: TGTGCCAGCAGCGTAATCGGGACAGGTACTGAAGCTTTCTTT; CDR3: CASSVIGTGTEAFF
D: .; J: TRBJ2-1; V: TRBV19; size: .; DNA: TGTGCCAGTACTAGCGCGTACAATGAGCAGTTCTTC; CDR3: CASTSAYNEQFF
D: TRBD2; J: TRBJ2-1; V: TRBV7-9; size: .; DNA: TGTGCCAGCAGCTTAGAAGTAGCGGGAGAATACAATGAGCAGTTCTTC; CDR3: CASSLEVAGEYNEQFF
D: .; J: TRBJ2-7; V: TRBV2; size: .; DNA: TGTGCCAGCAGTGGGTGGACAGTCCAGGAGCAGTACTTC; CDR3: CASSGWTVQEQYF
D: .; J: TRBJ2-7; V: TRBV28; size: .; DNA: TGTGCGCATTCCATCGGTGGACAGACCTACGAGCAGTACTTC; CDR3: CAHSIGGQTYEQYF
D: .; J: TRBJ2-3; V: TRBV5-1; size: .; DNA: TGCGCCAGCAGCTTGGGAGGTAGCATGGGCACAGATACGCAGTATTTT; CDR3: CASSLGGSMGTDTQYF